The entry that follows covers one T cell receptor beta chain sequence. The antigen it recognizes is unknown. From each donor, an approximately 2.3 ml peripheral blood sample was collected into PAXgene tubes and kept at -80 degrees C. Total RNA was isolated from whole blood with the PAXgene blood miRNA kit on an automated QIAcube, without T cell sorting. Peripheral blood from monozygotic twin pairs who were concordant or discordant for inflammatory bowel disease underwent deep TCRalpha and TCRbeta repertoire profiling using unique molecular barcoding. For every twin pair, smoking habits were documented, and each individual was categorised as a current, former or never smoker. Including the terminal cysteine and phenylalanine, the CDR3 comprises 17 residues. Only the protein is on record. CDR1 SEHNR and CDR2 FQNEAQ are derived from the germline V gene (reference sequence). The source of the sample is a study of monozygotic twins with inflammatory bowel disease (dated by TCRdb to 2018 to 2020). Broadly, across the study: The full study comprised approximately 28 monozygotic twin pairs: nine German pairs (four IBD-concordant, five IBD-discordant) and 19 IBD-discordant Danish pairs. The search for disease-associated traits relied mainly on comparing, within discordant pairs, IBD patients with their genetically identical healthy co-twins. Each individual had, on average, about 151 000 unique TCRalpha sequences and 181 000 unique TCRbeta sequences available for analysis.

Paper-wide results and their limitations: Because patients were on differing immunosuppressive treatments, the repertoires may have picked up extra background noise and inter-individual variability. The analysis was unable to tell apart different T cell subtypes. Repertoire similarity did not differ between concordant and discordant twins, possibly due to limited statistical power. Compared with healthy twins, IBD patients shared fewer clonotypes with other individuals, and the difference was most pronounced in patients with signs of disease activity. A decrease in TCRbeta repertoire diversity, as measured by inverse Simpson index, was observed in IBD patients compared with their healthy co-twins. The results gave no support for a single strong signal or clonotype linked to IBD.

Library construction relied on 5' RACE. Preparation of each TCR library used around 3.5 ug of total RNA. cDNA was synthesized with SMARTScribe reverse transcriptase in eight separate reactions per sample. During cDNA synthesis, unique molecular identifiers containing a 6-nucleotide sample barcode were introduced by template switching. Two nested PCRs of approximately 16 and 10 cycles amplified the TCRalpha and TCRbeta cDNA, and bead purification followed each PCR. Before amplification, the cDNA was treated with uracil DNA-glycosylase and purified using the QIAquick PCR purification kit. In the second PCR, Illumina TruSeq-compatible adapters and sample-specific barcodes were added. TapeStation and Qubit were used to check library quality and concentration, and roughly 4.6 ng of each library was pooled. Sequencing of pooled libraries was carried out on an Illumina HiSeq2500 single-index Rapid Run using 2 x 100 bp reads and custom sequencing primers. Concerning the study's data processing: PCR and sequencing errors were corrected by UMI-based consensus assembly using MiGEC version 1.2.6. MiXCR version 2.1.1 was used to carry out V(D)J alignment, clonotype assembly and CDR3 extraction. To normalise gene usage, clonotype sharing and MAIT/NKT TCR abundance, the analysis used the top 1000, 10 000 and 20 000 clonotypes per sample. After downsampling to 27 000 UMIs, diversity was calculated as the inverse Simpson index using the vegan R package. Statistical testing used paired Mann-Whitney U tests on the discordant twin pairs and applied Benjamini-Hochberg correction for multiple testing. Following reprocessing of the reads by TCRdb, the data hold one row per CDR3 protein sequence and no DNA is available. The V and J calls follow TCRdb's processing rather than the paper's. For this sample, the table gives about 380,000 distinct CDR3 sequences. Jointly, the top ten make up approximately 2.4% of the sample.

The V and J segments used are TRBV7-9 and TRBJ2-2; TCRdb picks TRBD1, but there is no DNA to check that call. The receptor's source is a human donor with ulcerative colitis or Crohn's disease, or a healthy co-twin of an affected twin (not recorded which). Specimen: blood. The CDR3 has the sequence CASSLSPPGTNTGELFF.